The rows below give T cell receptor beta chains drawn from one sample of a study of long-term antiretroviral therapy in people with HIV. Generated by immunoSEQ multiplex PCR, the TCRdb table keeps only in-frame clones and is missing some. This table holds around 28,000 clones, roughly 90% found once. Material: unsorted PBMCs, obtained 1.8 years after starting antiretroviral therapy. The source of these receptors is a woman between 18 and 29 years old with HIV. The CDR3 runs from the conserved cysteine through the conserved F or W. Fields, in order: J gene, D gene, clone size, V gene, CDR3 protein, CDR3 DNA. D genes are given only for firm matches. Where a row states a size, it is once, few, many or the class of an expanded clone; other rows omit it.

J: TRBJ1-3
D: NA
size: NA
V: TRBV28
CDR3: CASSSRDGSSGNTIYF
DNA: TGTGCCAGCAGTTCTAGGGACGGGAGCTCTGGAAACACCATATATTTT

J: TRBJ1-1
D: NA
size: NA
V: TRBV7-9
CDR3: CASTHPIRNTEAFF
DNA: TGTGCCAGCACCCACCCCATCAGAAACACTGAAGCTTTCTTT

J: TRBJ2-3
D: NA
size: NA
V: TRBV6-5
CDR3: CASSFFGRTDTQYF
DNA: TGTGCCAGCAGTTTCTTCGGCCGCACAGATACGCAGTATTTT

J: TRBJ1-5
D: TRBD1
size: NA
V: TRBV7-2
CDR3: CASSLDPGQGLNQPQHF
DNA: TGTGCCAGCAGCTTAGACCCGGGACAGGGATTAAATCAGCCCCAGCATTTT

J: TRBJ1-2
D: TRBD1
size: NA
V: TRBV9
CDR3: CASSVGGTGSYGYTF
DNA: TGTGCCAGCAGCGTAGGAGGGACAGGGAGCTATGGCTACACCTTC

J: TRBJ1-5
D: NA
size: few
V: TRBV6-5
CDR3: CASSSGGSSNQPQHF
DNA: TGTGCCAGCAGTTCCGGAGGGAGTAGCAATCAGCCCCAGCATTTT

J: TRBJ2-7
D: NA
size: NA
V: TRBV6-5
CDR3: CATGFYEQYF
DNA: TGTGCCACAGGTTTCTACGAGCAGTACTTC

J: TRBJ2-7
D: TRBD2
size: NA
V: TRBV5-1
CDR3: CASSREGDYPYEQYF
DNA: TGCGCCAGCAGCCGAGAAGGGGACTACCCCTACGAGCAGTACTTC

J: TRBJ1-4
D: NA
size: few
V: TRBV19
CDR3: CASSMSRVGEKLFF
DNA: TGTGCCAGTAGTATGAGCAGGGTTGGTGAAAAACTGTTTTTT

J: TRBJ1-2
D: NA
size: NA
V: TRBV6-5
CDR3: CASSYSEASGYGYTF
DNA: TGTGCCAGCAGTTACTCTGAGGCGTCTGGCTATGGCTACACCTTC

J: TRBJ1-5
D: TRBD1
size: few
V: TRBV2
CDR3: CASSGTGKSNQPQHF
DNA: TGTGCCAGCAGTGGGACAGGGAAAAGCAATCAGCCCCAGCATTTT

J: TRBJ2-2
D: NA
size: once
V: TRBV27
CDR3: CASKANTGELFF
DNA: TGTGCCAGCAAAGCGAACACCGGGGAGCTGTTTTTT

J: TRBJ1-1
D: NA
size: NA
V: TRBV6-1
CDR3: CASSDRALGAEAFF
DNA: TGTGCCAGCAGTGACAGGGCCCTGGGAGCTGAAGCTTTCTTT

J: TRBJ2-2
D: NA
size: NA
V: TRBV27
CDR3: CASSSSPAGTGELFF
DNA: TGTGCCAGCAGCTCATCGCCGGCGGGTACCGGGGAGCTGTTTTTT

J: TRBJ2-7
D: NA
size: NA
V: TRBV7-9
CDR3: CASSLGYGSAYEQYF
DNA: TGTGCCAGCAGCTTAGGGTACGGCAGCGCCTACGAGCAGTACTTC

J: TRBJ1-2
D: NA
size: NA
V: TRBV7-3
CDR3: CASSLQPGEPYGYTF
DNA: TGTGCCAGCAGCCTGCAGCCAGGGGAGCCCTATGGCTACACCTTC

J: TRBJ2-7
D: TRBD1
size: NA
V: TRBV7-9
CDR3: CASRADGQVIYEQYF
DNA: TGTGCCAGCAGGGCGGACGGACAGGTTATCTACGAGCAGTACTTC

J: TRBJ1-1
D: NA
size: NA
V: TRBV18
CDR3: CASSPQAESNTEAFF
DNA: TGTGCCAGCTCACCACAAGCAGAGTCAAACACTGAAGCTTTCTTT

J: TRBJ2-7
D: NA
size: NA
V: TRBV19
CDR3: CASRSPGDGSYEQYF
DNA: TGTGCCAGTCGCTCCCCAGGGGATGGGTCCTACGAGCAGTACTTC

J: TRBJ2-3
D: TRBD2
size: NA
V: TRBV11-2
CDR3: CASSSLTSGREKGDTQYF
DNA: TGTGCCAGCAGCTCCCTTACTAGCGGGAGGGAAAAGGGGGATACGCAGTATTTT

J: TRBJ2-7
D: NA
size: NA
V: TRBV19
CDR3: CASGSRSRPYEQYF
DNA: TGTGCCAGTGGGAGCCGATCGAGACCCTACGAGCAGTACTTC

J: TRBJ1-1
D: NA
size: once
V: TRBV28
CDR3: CASSFGDRMNTEAFF
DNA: TGTGCCAGCAGTTTTGGGGACCGCATGAACACTGAAGCTTTCTTT

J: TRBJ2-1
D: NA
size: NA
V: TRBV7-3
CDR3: CASSLGDQPYNEQFF
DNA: TGTGCCAGCAGCTTAGGGGACCAACCCTACAATGAGCAGTTCTTC

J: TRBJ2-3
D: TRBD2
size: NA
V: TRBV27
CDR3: CASSLWREAGTDTQYF
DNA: TGTGCCAGCAGTTTATGGCGGGAGGCCGGCACAGATACGCAGTATTTT

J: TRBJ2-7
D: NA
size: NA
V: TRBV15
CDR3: CATSSRPDSAAYEQYF
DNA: TGTGCCACCAGCAGTCGTCCAGACTCCGCCGCCTACGAGCAGTACTTC

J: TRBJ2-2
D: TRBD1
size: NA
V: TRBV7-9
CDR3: CASRGDRVFAGELFF
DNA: TGTGCCAGCAGAGGGGACAGGGTTTTCGCCGGGGAGCTGTTTTTT

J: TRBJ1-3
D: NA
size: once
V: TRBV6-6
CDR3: CASSSGISGNTIYF
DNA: TGTGCCAGCAGTTCAGGCATCTCTGGAAACACCATATATTTT

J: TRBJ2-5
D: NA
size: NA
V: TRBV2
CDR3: CASSGGTFQETQYF
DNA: TGTGCCAGCAGTGGGGGGACATTTCAAGAGACCCAGTACTTC

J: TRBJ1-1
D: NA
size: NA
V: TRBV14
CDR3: CASSQEEHTEAFF
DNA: TGTGCCAGCAGCCAAGAGGAGCACACTGAAGCTTTCTTT

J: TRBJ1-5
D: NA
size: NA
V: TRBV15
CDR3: CATSRDTYSNQPQHF
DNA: TGTGCCACCAGCAGAGATACGTACAGCAATCAGCCCCAGCATTTT

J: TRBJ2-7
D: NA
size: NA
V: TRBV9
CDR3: CASSDLPGGTMTSEQYF
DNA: TGTGCCAGCAGCGATCTGCCCGGGGGCACTATGACCTCCGAGCAGTACTTC

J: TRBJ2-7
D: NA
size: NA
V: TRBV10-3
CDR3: CAIRRTVGPGTYEQYF
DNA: TGTGCCATCAGACGGACAGTCGGACCGGGAACCTACGAGCAGTACTTC

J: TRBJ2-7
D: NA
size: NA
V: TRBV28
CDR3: CASTPLSGYEQYF
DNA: TGTGCCAGCACCCCCCTGAGTGGCTACGAGCAGTACTTC

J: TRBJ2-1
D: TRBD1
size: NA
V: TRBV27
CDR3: CASSLSSRGKKLYNEQFF
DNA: TGTGCCAGCAGTTTATCTTCCAGGGGGAAGAAGCTCTACAATGAGCAGTTCTTC

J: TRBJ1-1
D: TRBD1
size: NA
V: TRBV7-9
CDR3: CASSLAQGATTEAFF
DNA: TGTGCCAGCAGCTTAGCCCAGGGGGCAACCACTGAAGCTTTCTTT

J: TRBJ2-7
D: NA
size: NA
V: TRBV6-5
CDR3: CANPGTSDYEQYF
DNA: TGTGCCAACCCGGGAACGTCGGACTACGAGCAGTACTTC

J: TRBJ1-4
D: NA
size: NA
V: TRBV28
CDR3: CASSFVQVQEKLFF
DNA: TGTGCCAGCAGTTTCGTCCAGGTCCAAGAAAAACTGTTTTTT

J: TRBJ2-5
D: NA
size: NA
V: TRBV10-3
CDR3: CAISAGRLRGETQYF
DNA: TGTGCCATCAGTGCGGGACGATTAAGGGGGGAGACCCAGTACTTC

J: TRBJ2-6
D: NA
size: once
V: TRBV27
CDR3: CASSRDSGANVLTF
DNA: TGTGCCAGCAGTAGGGACTCTGGGGCCAACGTCCTGACTTTC

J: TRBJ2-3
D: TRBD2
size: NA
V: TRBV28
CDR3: CASSSIWTSGSRRDTQYF
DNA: TGTGCCAGCAGTTCGATATGGACTAGCGGGAGCCGTAGAGATACGCAGTATTTT

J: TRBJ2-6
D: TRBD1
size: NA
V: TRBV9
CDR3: CASTLTGTGLTGANVLTF
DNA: TGTGCCAGCACTCTTACCGGGACAGGGTTGACTGGGGCCAACGTCCTGACTTTC

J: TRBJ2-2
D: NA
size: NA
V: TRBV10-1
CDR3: CASSVRTGELFF
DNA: TGCGCCAGCAGTGTCAGGACCGGGGAGCTGTTTTTT

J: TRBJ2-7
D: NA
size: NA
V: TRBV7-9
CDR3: CASSAPVNEQYF
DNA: TGTGCCAGCAGCGCCCCGGTAAACGAGCAGTACTTC

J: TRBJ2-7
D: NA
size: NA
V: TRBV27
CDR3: CASSLDWQGVTYEQYF
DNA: TGTGCCAGCAGTTTAGATTGGCAAGGGGTTACCTACGAGCAGTACTTC

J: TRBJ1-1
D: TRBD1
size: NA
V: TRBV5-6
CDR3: CASSPQPGTGLNTEAFF
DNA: TGTGCCAGCAGCCCCCAACCCGGGACAGGGTTGAACACTGAAGCTTTCTTT

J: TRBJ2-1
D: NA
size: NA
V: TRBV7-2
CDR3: CASSLVGDAYNEQFF
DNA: TGTGCCAGCAGCTTAGTTGGGGACGCCTACAATGAGCAGTTCTTC